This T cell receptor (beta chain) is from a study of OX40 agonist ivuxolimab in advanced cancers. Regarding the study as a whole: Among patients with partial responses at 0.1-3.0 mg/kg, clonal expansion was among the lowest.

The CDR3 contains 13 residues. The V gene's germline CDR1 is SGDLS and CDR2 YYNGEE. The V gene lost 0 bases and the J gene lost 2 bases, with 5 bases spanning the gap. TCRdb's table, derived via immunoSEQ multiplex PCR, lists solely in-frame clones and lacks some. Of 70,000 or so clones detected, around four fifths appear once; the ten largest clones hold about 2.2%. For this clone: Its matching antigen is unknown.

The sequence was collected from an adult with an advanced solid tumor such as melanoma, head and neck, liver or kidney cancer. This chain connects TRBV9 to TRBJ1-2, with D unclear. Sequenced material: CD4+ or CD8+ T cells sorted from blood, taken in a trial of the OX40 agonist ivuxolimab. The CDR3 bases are TGTGCCAGCAGCGTAGCCAGGAACTATGGCTACACCTTC. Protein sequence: CASSVARNYGYTF.